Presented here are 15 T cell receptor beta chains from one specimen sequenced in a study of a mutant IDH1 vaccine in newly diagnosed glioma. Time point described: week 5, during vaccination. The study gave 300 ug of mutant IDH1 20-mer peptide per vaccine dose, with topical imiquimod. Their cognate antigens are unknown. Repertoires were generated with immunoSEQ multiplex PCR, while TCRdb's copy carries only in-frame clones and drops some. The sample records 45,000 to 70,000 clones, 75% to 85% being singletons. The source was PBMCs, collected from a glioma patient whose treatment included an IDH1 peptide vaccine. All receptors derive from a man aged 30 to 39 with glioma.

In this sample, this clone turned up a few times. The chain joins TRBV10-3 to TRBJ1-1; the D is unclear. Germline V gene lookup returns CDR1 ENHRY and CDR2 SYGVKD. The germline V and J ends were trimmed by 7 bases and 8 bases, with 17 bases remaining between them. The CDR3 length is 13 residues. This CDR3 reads CAITPGPSMEAFF. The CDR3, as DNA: TGTGCCATCACCCCGGGCCCTAGTATGGAAGCTTTCTTT.

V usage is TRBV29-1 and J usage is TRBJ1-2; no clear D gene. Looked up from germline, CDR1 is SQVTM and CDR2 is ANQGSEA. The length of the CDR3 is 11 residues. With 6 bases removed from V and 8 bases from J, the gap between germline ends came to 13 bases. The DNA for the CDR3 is TGCAGCGTAGGTGGCCTCTTCGGCTACACCTTC. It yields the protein CSVGGLFGYTF.

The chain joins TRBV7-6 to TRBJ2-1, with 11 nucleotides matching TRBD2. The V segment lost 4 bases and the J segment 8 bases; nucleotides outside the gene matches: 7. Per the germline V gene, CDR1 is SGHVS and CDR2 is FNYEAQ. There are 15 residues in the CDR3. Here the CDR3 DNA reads TGTGCCAGCAGCTCCCTAGCGGGGGGTTACTATGAGCAGTTCTTC. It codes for CASSSLAGGYYEQFF.

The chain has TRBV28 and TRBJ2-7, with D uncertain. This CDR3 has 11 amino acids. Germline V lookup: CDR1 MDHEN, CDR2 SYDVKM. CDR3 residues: CALGSAYEQYF. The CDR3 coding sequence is TGTGCTCTCGGATCGGCTTACGAGCAGTACTTC.

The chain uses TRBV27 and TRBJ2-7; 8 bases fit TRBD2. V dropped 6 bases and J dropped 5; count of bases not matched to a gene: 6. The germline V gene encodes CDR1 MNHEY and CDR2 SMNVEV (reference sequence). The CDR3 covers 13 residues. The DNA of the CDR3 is TGTGCCAGCAGGATGGGGACTAGTCACGAGCAGTACTTC. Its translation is CASRMGTSHEQYF.

The CDR3 region is CASSLDQGPGELFF. The DNA of the CDR3 is TGTGCCAGCAGCTTAGATCAAGGGCCCGGGGAGCTGTTTTTT. The chain has TRBV11-2 and TRBJ2-2; D ambiguous. V lost 0 bases, J lost 6 bases, and 8 bases lay in between. CDR1 is SGHAT, CDR2 FQNNGV, per germline. The CDR3 consists of 14 residues.

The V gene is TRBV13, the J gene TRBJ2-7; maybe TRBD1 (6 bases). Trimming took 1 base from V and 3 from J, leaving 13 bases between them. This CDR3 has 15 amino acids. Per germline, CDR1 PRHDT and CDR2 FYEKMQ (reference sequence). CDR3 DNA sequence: TGTGCCAGCAGCTTAGCCCCACAGGGTCGCTACGAGCAGTACTTC. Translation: CASSLAPQGRYEQYF.

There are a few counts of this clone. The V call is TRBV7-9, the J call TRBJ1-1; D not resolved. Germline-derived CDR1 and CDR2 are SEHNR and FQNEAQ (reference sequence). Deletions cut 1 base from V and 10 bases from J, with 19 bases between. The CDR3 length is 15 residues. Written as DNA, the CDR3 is TGTGCCAGCAGCTTAGACGGGTACACGGGGTTAGGAGCTTTCTTT. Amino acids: CASSLDGYTGLGAFF.

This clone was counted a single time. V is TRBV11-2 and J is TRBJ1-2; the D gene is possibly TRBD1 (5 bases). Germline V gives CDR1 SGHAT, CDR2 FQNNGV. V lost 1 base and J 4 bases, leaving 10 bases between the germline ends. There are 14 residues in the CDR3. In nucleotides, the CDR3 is TGTGCCAGCAGCTTAGTGGCAGGGAGCTATGGCTACACCTTC. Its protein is CASSLVAGSYGYTF.

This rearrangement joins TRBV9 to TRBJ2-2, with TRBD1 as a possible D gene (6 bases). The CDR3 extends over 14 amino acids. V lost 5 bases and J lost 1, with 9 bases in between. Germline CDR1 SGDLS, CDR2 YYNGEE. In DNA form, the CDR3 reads TGTGCCAGCAGACAGGGCGGGAACACCGGGGAGCTGTTTTTT. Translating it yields CASRQGGNTGELFF.

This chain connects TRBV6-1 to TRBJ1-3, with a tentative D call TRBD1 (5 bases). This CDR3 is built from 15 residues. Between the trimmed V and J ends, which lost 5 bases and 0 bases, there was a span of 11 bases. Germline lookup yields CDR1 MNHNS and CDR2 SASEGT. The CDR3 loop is CASSRGTSSGNTIYF. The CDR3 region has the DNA TGTGCCAGCAGTCGCGGGACTAGCTCTGGAAACACCATATATTTT.

For the CDR3, the DNA is TGTGCCAGCAGAGAAAAACAGGGGAGTGGAAACACCATATATTTT. It specifies CASREKQGSGNTIYF. J is TRBJ1-3 and V is TRBV6-1; 7 nucleotides line up with TRBD1. CDR3 size: 15 residues. V dropped 6 bases and J dropped 3; count of bases not matched to a gene: 8. Germline assignment: CDR1 MNHNS and CDR2 SASEGT.

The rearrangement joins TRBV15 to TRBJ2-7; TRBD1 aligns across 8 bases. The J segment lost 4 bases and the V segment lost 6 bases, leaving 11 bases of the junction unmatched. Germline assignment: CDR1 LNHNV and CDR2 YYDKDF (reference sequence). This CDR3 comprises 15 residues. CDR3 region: CATRTGDPSHYEQYF. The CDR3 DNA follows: TGTGCCACCAGGACAGGGGACCCCTCCCATTACGAGCAGTACTTC.

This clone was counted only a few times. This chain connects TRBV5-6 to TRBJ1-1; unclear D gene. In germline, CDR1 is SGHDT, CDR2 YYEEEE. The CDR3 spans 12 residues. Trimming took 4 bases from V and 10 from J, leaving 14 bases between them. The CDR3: CASSGEAGSAFF. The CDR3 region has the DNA TGTGCCAGCAGCGGGGAGGCTGGGTCAGCTTTCTTT.

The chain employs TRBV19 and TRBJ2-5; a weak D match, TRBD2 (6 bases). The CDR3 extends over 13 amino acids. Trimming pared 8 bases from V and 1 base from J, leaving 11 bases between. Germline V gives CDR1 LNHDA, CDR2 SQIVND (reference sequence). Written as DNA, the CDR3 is TGTGCCAGTGCGGGACCAACCCAAGAGACCCAGTACTTC. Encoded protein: CASAGPTQETQYF. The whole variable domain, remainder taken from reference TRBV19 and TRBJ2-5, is DGGITQSPKYLFRKEGQNVTLSCEQNLNHDAMYWYRQDPGQGLRLIYYSQIVNDFQKGDIAEGYSVSREKKESFPLTVTSAQKNPTAFYLCASAGPTQETQYFGPGTRLLVL.